Listed here are 5 T cell receptor beta chains from one sample, sequenced in a study of blood T cell repertoires in COVID-19. Profiled with immunoSEQ multiplex PCR; TCRdb holds only in-frame clones, not every one. The table includes fewer than 200,000 clones, roughly four fifths detected once. Material for sequencing was peripheral blood. Receptors were obtained from a woman aged 80 or older with acute or convalescent COVID-19.

This clone came up a few times. Written as DNA, the CDR3 is TGTGCCAGCAGCCGAGAATTAAGCGTCGGCCCGTTTCACGAGCAGTACTTC. Protein sequence: CASSRELSVGPFHEQYF. The chain is built from TRBV4-2 and TRBJ2-7; the D is unclear. Trimming removed 4 bases from V and 5 bases from J, with 24 bases in between. This CDR3 spans 17 amino acids. Germline assignment: CDR1 LGHNA and CDR2 YNFKEQ.

This sequence joins TRBV7-8 and TRBJ1-5; maybe TRBD1 (5 bases). The CDR3 contains 14 residues. Germline-derived CDR1 and CDR2 are SGHVS and FQNEAQ. Trimming removed 3 bases at V and 0 bases at J, with 6 bases between. CDR3 sequence reads: CASSLGRSNQPQHF. The CDR3 DNA sequence: TGTGCCAGCAGCTTGGGGCGTAGCAATCAGCCCCAGCATTTT.

The sample holds a few counts of this clone. The chain employs TRBV11-2 and TRBJ1-1; the D gene is possibly TRBD1 (6 bases). Germline V gene lookup returns CDR1 SGHAT and CDR2 FQNNGV. V dropped 2 bases and J dropped 2 bases, with 12 bases sitting between them. The CDR3 has 15 amino acids. CDR3 residues: CASSLSGHPNTEAFF. The CDR3 DNA reads as TGTGCCAGCAGCTTATCGGGACACCCAAACACTGAAGCTTTCTTT.

V is TRBV25-1 and J is TRBJ2-3; tentative D call: TRBD2 (6 bases). Germline-derived CDR1 and CDR2 are MGHDK and SYGVNS. Trimming pared 1 base from V and 2 bases from J, leaving 16 bases between. There are 17 residues in the CDR3. The CDR3 here is CASSEWGLALTTDTQYF. The CDR3 DNA reads as TGTGCCAGCAGTGAATGGGGCCTAGCGCTGACCACAGATACGCAGTATTTT.

The chain recombines TRBV6-5 with TRBJ2-1; TRBD2 agrees at 8 bases. J lost 8 bases, V lost 5 bases, and 8 bases had no gene match. Germline CDR1 is MNHEY and CDR2 is SVGAGI. CDR3 length: 14 residues. CDR3: CASSRSGGGHEQFF. Here the CDR3 DNA reads TGTGCCAGCAGTAGAAGCGGGGGAGGCCATGAGCAGTTCTTC.